This T cell receptor (beta chain) derives from a study of cytomegalovirus exposure and HLA in healthy donors. Study findings and constraints: Productive rates of about 90% or about 30% were seen for most TCR beta V segments in an earlier analysis. Some public TCRs appeared in many individuals, while most sequences were rare.

About this clone itself: What it binds is unknown.

The V gene's germline CDR1 is MDHEN and CDR2 SYDVKM. The CDR3 contains 15 residues. V trimming: 5 bases; J trimming: 7 bases; junction bases outside the gene matches: 3. It was with 60 Vbeta and 13 Jbeta primers that the PCR ran. Measured with immunoSEQ multiplex PCR; TCRdb has only the in-frame clones, and not every one. The sample yields 180,000 or so clones, approximately 79% seen once. V is TRBV28 and J is TRBJ2-1; 15 bases match TRBD2. The sequencing sample was made of PBMCs. This clonotype originated in a man in his forties or fifties in good health and CMV-seropositive. This chain's CDR3 is CASSTGTSGGNEQFF. The CDR3 DNA reads as TGTGCCAGCAGTACCGGGACTAGCGGGGGGAATGAGCAGTTCTTC.